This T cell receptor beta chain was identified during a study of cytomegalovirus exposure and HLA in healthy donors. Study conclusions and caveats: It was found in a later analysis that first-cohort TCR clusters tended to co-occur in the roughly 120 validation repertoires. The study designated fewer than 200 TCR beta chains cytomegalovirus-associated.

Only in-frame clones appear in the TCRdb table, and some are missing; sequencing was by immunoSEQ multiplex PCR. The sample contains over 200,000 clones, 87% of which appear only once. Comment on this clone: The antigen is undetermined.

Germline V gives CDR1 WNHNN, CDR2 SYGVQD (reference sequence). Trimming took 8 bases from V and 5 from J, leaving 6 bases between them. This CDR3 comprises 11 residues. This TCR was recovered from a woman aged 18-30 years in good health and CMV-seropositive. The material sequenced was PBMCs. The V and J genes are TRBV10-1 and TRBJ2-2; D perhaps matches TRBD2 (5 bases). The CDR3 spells CASRGTGELFF. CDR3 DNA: TGCGCCAGCCGGGGTACCGGGGAGCTGTTTTTT.